The source of this T cell receptor (beta chain) is a study of OX40 agonist ivuxolimab in advanced cancers. The overall study: Partial response was recorded in three patients: one hepatocellular carcinoma and two cutaneous melanoma cases.

On this clone itself: Its antigen remains unknown.

Study observations and caveats: CD8+ T cells showed, on average, more clonal expansion than CD4+ cells.

Trimming pared 0 bases from V and 2 bases from J, leaving 11 bases between. CDR1 is SGHTS, CDR2 YDEGEE, per germline. The CDR3 is made up of 15 amino acids. The data were produced by immunoSEQ multiplex PCR, yet TCRdb's version contains in-frame clones alone and is incomplete. The table has about 160,000 clones, roughly 94% seen once. This TCR was sampled from an adult with an advanced solid tumor such as melanoma, head and neck, liver or kidney cancer. The V call is TRBV5-8, the J call TRBJ2-5, with D perhaps being TRBD1 or TRBD2 (5 bases each). Here the sequenced sample was CD4+ or CD8+ T cells sorted from blood, taken in a trial of the OX40 agonist ivuxolimab. In DNA, the CDR3 is TGTGCCAGCAGCTTGGTAGGGGAGTGGCAAGAGACCCAGTACTTC. Translating it yields CASSLVGEWQETQYF.